This T cell receptor beta chain was sequenced for a study of T cells after yellow fever vaccination. Broader study findings: Clonotypes found in both CD4 and CD8 compartments made up a small share.

Germline trimming cut 0 bases from V and 2 bases from J; bases unmatched to any gene: 3. The CDR3 is made up of 15 amino acids. Germline CDR1 is MNHEY and CDR2 is SVGAGI. This clonotype has a count of ten or more. Its specificity is unknown. TCRdb analysed the 5' RACE reads with MiXCR anew, one entry per CDR3 protein. The sample shows about 340,000 distinct CDR3 sequences, approximately 4% of them seen only once. This clonotype was obtained from a man younger than 35 who received the YFV17D yellow fever vaccine. This material consisted of PBMCs, taken 5 days after the yellow fever booster vaccination. The J gene is TRBJ2-7, the V gene TRBV6-5; 8 nucleotides match TRBD1. CDR3 sequence (DNA): TGTGCCAGCAGTTACTCGACAGGGGTCACCTACGAGCAGTACTTC. Translating it yields CASSYSTGVTYEQYF.